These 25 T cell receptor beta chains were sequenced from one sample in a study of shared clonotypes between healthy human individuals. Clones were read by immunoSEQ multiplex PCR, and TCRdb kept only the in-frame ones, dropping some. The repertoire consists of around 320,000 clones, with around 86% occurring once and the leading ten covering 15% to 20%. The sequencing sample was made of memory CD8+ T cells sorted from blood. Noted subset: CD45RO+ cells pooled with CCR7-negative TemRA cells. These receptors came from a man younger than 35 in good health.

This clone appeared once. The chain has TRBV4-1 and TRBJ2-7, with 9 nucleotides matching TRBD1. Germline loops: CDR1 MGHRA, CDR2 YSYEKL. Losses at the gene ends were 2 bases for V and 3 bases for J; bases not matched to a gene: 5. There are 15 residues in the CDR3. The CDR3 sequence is CASSQHPGQGYEQYF. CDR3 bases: TGCGCCAGCAGCCAACATCCGGGACAGGGCTACGAGCAGTACTTC.

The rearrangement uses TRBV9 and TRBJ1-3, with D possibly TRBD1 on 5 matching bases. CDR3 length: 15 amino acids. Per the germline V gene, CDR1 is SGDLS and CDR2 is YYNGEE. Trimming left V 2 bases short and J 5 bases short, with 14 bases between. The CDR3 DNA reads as TGTGCCAGCAGCGTTTGGGGACGGCCCCGAAACACCATATATTTT. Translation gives CASSVWGRPRNTIYF.

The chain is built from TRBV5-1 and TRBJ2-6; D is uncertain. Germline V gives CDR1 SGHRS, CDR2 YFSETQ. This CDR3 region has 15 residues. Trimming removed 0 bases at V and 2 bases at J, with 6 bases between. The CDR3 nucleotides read TGCGCCAGCAGCTTGGGGGTTGCTGGGGCCAACGTCCTGACTTTC. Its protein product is CASSLGVAGANVLTF. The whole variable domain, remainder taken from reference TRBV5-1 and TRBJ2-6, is KAGVTQTPRYLIKTRGQQVTLSCSPISGHRSVSWYQQTPGQGLQFLFEYFSETQRNKGNFPGRFSGRQFSNSRSEMNVSTLELGDSALYLCASSLGVAGANVLTFGAGSRLTVL.

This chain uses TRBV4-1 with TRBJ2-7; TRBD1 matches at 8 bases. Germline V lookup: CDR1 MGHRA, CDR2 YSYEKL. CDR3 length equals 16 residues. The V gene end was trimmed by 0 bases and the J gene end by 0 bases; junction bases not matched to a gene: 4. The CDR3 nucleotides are TGCGCCAGCAGCCAAGACCGACAGGGGCTCTCCTACGAGCAGTACTTC. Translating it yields CASSQDRQGLSYEQYF.

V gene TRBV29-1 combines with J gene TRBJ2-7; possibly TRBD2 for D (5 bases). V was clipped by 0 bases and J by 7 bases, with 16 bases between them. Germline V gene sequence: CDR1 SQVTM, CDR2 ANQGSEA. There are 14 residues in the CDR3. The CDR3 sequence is CSVEEGRGWREQYF. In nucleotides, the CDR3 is TGCAGCGTTGAAGAGGGCAGAGGATGGAGGGAGCAGTACTTC.

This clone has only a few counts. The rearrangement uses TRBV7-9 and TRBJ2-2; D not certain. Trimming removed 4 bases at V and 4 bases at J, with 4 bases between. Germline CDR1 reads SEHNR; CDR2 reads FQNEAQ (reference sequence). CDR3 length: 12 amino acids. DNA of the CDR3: TGTGCCAGCAGCTCCTCCACCGGGGAGCTGTTTTTT. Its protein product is CASSSSTGELFF.

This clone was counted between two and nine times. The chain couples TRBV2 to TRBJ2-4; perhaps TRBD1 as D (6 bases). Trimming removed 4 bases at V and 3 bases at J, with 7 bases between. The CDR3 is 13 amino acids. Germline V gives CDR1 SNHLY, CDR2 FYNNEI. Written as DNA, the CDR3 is TGTGCCAGCAGTGCAGGGGTCAAAAACATTCAGTACTTC. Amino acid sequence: CASSAGVKNIQYF.

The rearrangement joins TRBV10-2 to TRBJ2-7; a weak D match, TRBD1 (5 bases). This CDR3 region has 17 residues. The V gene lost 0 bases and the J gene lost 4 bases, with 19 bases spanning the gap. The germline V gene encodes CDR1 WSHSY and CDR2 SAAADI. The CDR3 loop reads CASSESLGDILGYEQYF. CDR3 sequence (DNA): TGCGCCAGCAGTGAGTCGTTAGGGGATATCCTCGGTTACGAGCAGTACTTC.

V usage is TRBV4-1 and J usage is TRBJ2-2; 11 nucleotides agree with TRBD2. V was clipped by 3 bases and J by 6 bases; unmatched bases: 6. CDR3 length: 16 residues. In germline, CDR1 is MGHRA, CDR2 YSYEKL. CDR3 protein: CASSQLAGGLAGELFF. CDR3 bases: TGCGCCAGCAGCCAGTTAGCGGGGGGGCTGGCCGGGGAGCTGTTTTTT.

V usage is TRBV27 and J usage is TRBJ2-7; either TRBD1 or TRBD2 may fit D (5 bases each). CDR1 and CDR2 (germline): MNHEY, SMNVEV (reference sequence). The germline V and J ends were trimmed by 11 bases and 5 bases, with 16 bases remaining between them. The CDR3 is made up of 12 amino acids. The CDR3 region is CAARGASNEQYF. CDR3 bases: TGTGCCGCCCGAGGGGCGAGCAACGAGCAGTACTTC.

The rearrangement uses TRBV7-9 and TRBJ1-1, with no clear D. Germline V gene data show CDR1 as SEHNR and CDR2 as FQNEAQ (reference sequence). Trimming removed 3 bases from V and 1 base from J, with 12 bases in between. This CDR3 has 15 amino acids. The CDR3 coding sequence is TGTGCCAGCAGCTTCGGAAACAAGAGGAACACTGAAGCTTTCTTT. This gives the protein CASSFGNKRNTEAFF. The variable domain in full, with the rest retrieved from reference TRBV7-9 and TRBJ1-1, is DTGVSQNPRHKITKRGQNVTFRCDPISEHNRLYWYRQTLGQGPEFLTYFQNEAQLEKSRLLSDRFSAERPKGSFSTLEIQRTEQGDSAMYLCASSFGNKRNTEAFFGQGTRLTVV.

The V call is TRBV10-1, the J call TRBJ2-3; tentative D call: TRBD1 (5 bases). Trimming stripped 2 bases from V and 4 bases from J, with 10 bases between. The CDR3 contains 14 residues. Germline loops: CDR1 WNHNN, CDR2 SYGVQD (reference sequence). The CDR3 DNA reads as TGCGCCAGCAGTGAGGACAGTTTGGCAGATACGCAGTATTTT. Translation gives CASSEDSLADTQYF.

Written as DNA, the CDR3 is TGTGCCAGCAGTTACTCGGAGGAATACGAGCAGTACTTC. Translated, it gives CASSYSEEYEQYF. The chain joins TRBV6-6 to TRBJ2-7; possibly TRBD2 for D (5 bases). From germline, CDR1 is MNHNY and CDR2 SVGAGI (reference sequence). The CDR3 runs 13 residues. The V end was cut by 0 bases, the J end by 4 bases, with 7 bases between.

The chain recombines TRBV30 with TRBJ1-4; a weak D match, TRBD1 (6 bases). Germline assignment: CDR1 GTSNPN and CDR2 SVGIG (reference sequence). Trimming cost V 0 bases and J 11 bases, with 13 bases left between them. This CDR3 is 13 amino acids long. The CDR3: CAWSVEGGDKLFF. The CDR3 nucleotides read TGTGCCTGGAGTGTGGAGGGGGGAGACAAACTGTTTTTT.

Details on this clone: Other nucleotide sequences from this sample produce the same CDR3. The CDR3 bases are TGTGCCATCAGTGAGTCTAGGGCTAGCGGGGATAACAATGAGCAGTTCTTC. Its protein is CAISESRASGDNNEQFF. The chain links TRBV10-3 to TRBJ2-1, with 9 nucleotides matching TRBD2. The germline CDR1 and CDR2 sequences are ENHRY and SYGVKD. Germline trimming cut 0 bases from V and 5 bases from J; bases unmatched to any gene: 8. The CDR3 consists of 17 residues.

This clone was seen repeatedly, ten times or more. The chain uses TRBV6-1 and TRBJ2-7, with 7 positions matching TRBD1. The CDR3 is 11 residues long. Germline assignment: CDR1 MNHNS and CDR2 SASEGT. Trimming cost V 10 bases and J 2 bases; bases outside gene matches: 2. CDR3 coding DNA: TGTGCCACCGGACAGGCCTACGAGCAGTACTTC. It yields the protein CATGQAYEQYF.

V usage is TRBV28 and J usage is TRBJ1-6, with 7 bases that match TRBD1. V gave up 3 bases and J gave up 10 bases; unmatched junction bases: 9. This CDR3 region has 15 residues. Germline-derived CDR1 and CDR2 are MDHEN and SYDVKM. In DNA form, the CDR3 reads TGTGCCAGCAGTTTTCCCGACAGGGTAAACTCACCCCTCCACTTT. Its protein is CASSFPDRVNSPLHF.

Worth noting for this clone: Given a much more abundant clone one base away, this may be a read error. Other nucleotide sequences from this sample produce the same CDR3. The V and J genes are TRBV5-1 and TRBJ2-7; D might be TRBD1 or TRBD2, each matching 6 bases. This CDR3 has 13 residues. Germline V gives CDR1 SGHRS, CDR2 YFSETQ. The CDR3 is CASSYLEGGEQYF. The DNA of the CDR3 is TGCGCCAGCAGCTACTTAGAGGGGGGCGAGCAGTACTTT.

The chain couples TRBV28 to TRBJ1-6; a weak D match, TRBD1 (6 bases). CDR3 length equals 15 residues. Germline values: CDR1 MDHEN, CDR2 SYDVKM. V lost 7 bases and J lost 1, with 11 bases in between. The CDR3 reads CASNRDISYNSPLHF. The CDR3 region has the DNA TGTGCCAGCAACCGGGACATTTCCTATAATTCACCCCTCCACTTT.

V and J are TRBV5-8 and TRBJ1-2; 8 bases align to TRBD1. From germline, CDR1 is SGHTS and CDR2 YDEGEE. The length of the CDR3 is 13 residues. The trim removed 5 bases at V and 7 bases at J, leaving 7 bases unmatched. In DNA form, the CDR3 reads TGTGCCAGCAGTTCGGACAGGGTGTTTGGCTACACCTTC. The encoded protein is CASSSDRVFGYTF.

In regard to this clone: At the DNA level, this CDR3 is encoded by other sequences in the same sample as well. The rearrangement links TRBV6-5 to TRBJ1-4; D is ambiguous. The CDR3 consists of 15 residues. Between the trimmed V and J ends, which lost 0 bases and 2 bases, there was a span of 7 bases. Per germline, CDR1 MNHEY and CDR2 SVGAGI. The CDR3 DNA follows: TGTGCCAGCAGTTACTCCGCGGGGACTAATGAAAAACTGTTTTTT. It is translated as CASSYSAGTNEKLFF.

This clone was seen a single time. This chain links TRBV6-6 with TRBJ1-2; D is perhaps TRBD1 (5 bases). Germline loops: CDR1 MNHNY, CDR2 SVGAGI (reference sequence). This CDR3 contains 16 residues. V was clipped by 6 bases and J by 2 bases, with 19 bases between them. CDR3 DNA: TGTGCCAGCAGGGGACGACAGATACACTTGAACTATGGCTACACCTTC. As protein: CASRGRQIHLNYGYTF.

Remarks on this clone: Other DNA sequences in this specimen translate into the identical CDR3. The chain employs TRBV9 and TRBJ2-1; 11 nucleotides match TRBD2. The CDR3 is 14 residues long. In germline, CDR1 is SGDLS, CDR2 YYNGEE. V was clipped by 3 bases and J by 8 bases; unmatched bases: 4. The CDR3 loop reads CASSASGRLDEQFF. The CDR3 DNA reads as TGTGCCAGCAGCGCTAGCGGGAGGCTAGATGAGCAGTTCTTC.

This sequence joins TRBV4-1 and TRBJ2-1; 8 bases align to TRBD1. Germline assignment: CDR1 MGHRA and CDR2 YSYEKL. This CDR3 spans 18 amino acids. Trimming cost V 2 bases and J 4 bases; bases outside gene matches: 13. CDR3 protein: CASSQFNLDREWYNEQFF. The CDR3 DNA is TGCGCCAGCAGCCAATTCAACTTGGACAGGGAATGGTACAATGAGCAGTTCTTC.

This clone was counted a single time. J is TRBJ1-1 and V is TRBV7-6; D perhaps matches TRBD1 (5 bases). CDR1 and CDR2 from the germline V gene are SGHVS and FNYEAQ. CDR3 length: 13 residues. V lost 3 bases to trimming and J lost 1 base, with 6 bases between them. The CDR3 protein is CASSFGANTEAFF. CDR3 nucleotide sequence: TGTGCCAGCAGCTTCGGGGCGAACACTGAAGCTTTCTTT.